This T cell receptor beta chain was sequenced for a study of blood T cell repertoires in COVID-19 (TCRdb year 2020). As for the study more broadly: Collaborator samples came from the United States, Italy and Spain and covered acute and convalescent phases of COVID-19. The material from the prospective study consisted of cDNA or gDNA derived from T cells, B-cell-depleted T cells, or PBMCs. Deeply sampled blood TCRbeta repertoires from subjects exposed to, actively infected with, or recovered from COVID-19 were included in the dataset. A freely available public database, intended as a resource for researchers studying the immune response to SARS-CoV-2, is where the repertoires were released. Samples were obtained from the ongoing ImmuneRACE study (first 160 participants) and from 1,254 subjects provided by 6 global collaborators. A de-identified subject ID, COVID-19 status, age in years and sex were almost always included in the sample metadata. Where HLA class I and class II types were available, the types were taken from metadata supplied by the sample provider, not from assay-based typing.

TCRbeta CDR3 regions were amplified from genomic DNA by means of the immunoSEQ Assay, a bias-controlled multiplex PCR. Per the source publication's procedure: The number of nucleated cells in each sample was estimated by amplification of reference gene primers within the assay. To quantify the absolute abundance of each unique TCRbeta CDR3 rearrangement, sequence reads were collapsed and filtered. For each sample, productive Simpson clonality was calculated as the square root of Simpson's diversity index over productive rearrangements. In its TCRdb copy, this immuneACCESS table keeps in-frame sequences only and misses some clones. Where compared with another copy, unresolved V genes explain less than half of these, and the others have no known cause. D and trimming come from the DNA, and the V and J calls and clone size come from that table. This sample gives about 250,000 clones in total; 70% to 90% of them show up just once. The top ten hold about 1.7% of the sample.

This clone was seen a few times. Which antigen it targets is not known. No clone much larger than this one lies a single base away; base qualities are absent. Sequences SEHNR (CDR1) and FQNEAQ (CDR2) are obtained from the germline V gene (reference sequence). The trim is 1 base for V and 1 base for J, with a gap of 20 bases between the germline ends. The CDR3 numbers 19 residues from cysteine through phenylalanine. The sequence is cut down to CDR3 DNA, 57 bases in frame from base 1. Broad study findings and their caveats: The amount of clinical and demographic metadata varied by source and participant and was provided uncurated.

Participants in the prospective study were enrolled through a virtual design, were aged roughly 18 to 95 years, and lived in some 24 United States geographic areas. To assign participants to cohorts, the prospective study relied on clinical history that participants themselves reported in a screening survey and a study questionnaire. ImmuneRACE Cohort 3 recovered participants were defined by two consecutive negative NP/OP PCR tests, healthcare professional clearance, or symptom resolution. Each participant in the prospective study had whole blood, serum and a nasopharyngeal or oropharyngeal swab collected by mobile phlebotomists. Over a roughly 2-month period, participants in the prospective study had the option of providing additional blood draws and questionnaires. Prospective study blood samples were shipped either frozen or at room temperature before DNA extraction.

Sequencing was performed on PBMCs or T cells enriched from blood (not recorded which). This TCR was sampled from a middle-aged man who had recovered from COVID-19. The chain is assembled from TRBV7-9 and TRBJ1-5; TRBD1 might be the D gene, on 5 matching bases. Here is the DNA: TGTGCCAGCAGCTTAGTCTGGGGCCGGTCCACGGACAGCAATCAGCCCCAGCATTTT. It specifies CASSLVWGRSTDSNQPQHF.